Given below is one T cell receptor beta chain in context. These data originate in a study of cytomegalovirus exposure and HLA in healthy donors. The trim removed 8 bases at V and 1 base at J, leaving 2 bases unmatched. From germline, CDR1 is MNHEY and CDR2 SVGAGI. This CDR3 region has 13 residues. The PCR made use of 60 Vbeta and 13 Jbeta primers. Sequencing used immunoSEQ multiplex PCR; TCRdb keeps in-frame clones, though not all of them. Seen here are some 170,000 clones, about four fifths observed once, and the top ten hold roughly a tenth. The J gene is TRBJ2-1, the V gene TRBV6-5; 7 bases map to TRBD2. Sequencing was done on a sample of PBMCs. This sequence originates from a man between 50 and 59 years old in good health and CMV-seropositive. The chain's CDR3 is CASSGGSYNEQFF. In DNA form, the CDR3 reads TGTGCCAGCTCGGGGGGATCCTACAATGAGCAGTTCTTC.